The 21 T cell receptor beta chains presented below share a single source sample, sequenced in a study of blood T cell repertoires in COVID-19. TCRdb keeps only in-frame clones here, not all; method: immunoSEQ multiplex PCR. This table holds under 450,000 clones, more than 75% found once. The sequenced material came from PBMCs or T cells enriched from blood (not recorded which). The receptors shown here come from a woman in her thirties who had recovered from COVID-19.

J is TRBJ2-7 and V is TRBV2; 7 bases are a match to TRBD2. This CDR3 comprises 14 residues. Germline values: CDR1 SNHLY, CDR2 FYNNEI. The J segment lost 0 bases and the V segment lost 6 bases, leaving 5 bases of the junction unmatched. The CDR3 protein is CASSVLADSYEQYF. The CDR3 bases are TGTGCCAGCAGCGTCCTAGCGGACTCCTACGAGCAGTACTTC.

This sequence joins TRBV28 and TRBJ1-2; D unresolved. V dropped 2 bases and J dropped 5 bases, with 9 bases sitting between them. Germline lookup yields CDR1 MDHEN and CDR2 SYDVKM. The CDR3 runs to 13 residues. CDR3 residues: CASSLNGAYGYTF. The CDR3 DNA reads as TGTGCCAGCAGTTTAAACGGTGCATATGGCTACACCTTC.

The chain employs TRBV5-1 and TRBJ2-1; D is undetermined. There are 13 residues in the CDR3. Trimming removed 0 bases at V and 9 bases at J, with 10 bases between. Germline values: CDR1 SGHRS, CDR2 YFSETQ. CDR3 region: CASSLDPSSEQFF. DNA for the CDR3: TGCGCCAGCAGCTTGGATCCTTCCTCTGAGCAGTTCTTC.

This chain joins TRBV10-2 and TRBJ2-3; 14 positions match TRBD2. The CDR3 loop spans 16 amino acids. The ends lost 6 bases at V and 2 bases at J; junction bases unmatched: 4. The germline V gene has CDR1 WSHSY and CDR2 SAAADI. Here the CDR3 reads CASRPTSGGVTDTQYF. CDR3 DNA: TGCGCCAGCAGACCGACTAGCGGGGGGGTCACAGATACGCAGTATTTT.

The V and J genes are TRBV30 and TRBJ2-5, with 9 bases matching TRBD2. Germline loops: CDR1 GTSNPN, CDR2 SVGIG (reference sequence). CDR3 length: 15 residues. After removal of 1 base from V and 3 bases from J, the junction contained 6 bases not matched to a gene. In nucleotides, the CDR3 is TGTGCCTGGAGTGAGGCCCGACTAGCGGAAGAGACCCAGTACTTC. As protein: CAWSEARLAEETQYF.

This chain links TRBV4-1 with TRBJ2-7; D possibly corresponds to TRBD2 (5 bases). Trimming left V 4 bases short and J 6 bases short, with 16 bases between. The CDR3 has 14 amino acids. Germline V gives CDR1 MGHRA, CDR2 YSYEKL. CDR3 DNA sequence: TGCGCCAGCAGCCCTGGGATCGAGGGTGGCGAGCAGTACTTC. Translation gives CASSPGIEGGEQYF.

The gene calls are TRBV3-1 (or the pseudogene TRBV3-2) and TRBJ1-2; 7 nucleotides agree with TRBD1. Germline V gives CDR1 LGHDT, CDR2 YNNKEL (reference sequence). The CDR3 runs to 15 residues. Losses at the gene ends were 3 bases for V and 8 bases for J; bases not matched to a gene: 12. The CDR3 DNA follows: TGTGCCAGCAGCCAGACAGACAGGGCCGTACGGGGCTACACCTTC. Translating gives CASSQTDRAVRGYTF.

This clone has a single count. The CDR3 region has the DNA TGTGCCAGCAGCGACCGGGACAGGGGGATTCCGAACACTGAAGCTTTCTTT. The encoded protein is CASSDRDRGIPNTEAFF. The chain joins TRBV3-1 (or the pseudogene TRBV3-2) to TRBJ1-1; 11 bases are a match to TRBD1. The CDR3 spans 17 residues. The germline CDR1 and CDR2 sequences are LGHDT and YNNKEL (reference sequence). Trimming cost V 5 bases and J 1 base; bases outside gene matches: 9.

V is TRBV27 and J is TRBJ1-2; maybe TRBD1 (5 bases). The V gene's germline CDR1 is MNHEY and CDR2 SMNVEV (reference sequence). This CDR3 contains 14 residues. V dropped 2 bases and J dropped 3 bases, with 10 bases sitting between them. This CDR3 reads CASSLGLGDYGYTF. CDR3 DNA: TGTGCCAGCAGTTTAGGTTTAGGGGACTATGGCTACACCTTC.

The chain employs TRBV18 and TRBJ2-7, with D maybe TRBD1 (5 bases). The V end was cut by 3 bases, the J end by 6 bases, with 15 bases between. Germline assignment: CDR1 KGHSH and CDR2 LQKENI. CDR3 length: 14 amino acids. The chain's CDR3 is CASSPDRGRVEQYF. The DNA of the CDR3 is TGTGCCAGCTCACCCGATAGGGGTAGGGTCGAGCAGTACTTC.

The CDR3 reads CASSMAGMYYGYTF. CDR3 nucleotide sequence: TGTGCCAGTAGTATGGCAGGGATGTACTATGGCTACACCTTC. V usage is TRBV19 and J usage is TRBJ1-2; D possibly corresponds to TRBD1 (5 bases). The CDR3 has 14 residues. Germline CDR1 is LNHDA and CDR2 is SQIVND (reference sequence). Trimming removed 3 bases at V and 3 bases at J, with 11 bases between.

V and J are TRBV28 and TRBJ1-4, with D hard to call. V lost 6 bases and J lost 7, with 15 bases in between. CDR1 is MDHEN and CDR2 is SYDVKM in the germline V gene. There are 14 residues in the CDR3. CDR3 region: CASRMAGIGEKLFF. The CDR3, as DNA: TGTGCCAGCAGAATGGCGGGGATTGGTGAAAAACTGTTTTTT. The variable domain in full, with the rest retrieved from reference TRBV28 and TRBJ1-4, is DVKVTQSSRYLVKRTGEKVFLECVQDMDHENMFWYRQDPGLGLRLIYFSYDVKMKEKGDIPEGYSVSREKKERFSLILESASTNQTSMYLCASRMAGIGEKLFFGSGTQLSVL.

J is TRBJ2-1 and V is TRBV7-9; 9 bases are a match to TRBD2. CDR3 length: 15 residues. CDR1 is SEHNR and CDR2 is FQNEAQ in the germline V gene (reference sequence). V dropped 5 bases and J dropped 4; count of bases not matched to a gene: 6. The CDR3 coding sequence is TGTGCCAGCAGCCAGACTAGCGGAGATTACAATGAGCAGTTCTTC. This gives the protein CASSQTSGDYNEQFF.

This clone was observed a single time. The chain employs TRBV6-5 and TRBJ1-2, with D unresolved. The V gene lost 1 base and the J gene lost 2 bases, with 11 bases spanning the gap. The CDR3 runs to 15 residues. Looked up from germline, CDR1 is MNHEY and CDR2 is SVGAGI. CDR3: CASSYLASSNYGYTF. As DNA, the CDR3 is TGTGCCAGCAGTTACTTAGCATCTTCGAACTATGGCTACACCTTC.

The CDR3 spells CASSTGTAAYEQYF. The CDR3 DNA reads as TGCGCCAGCAGTACCGGGACAGCCGCCTACGAGCAGTACTTC. V usage is TRBV10-2 and J usage is TRBJ2-7; TRBD1 matches 7 bases. After removal of 5 bases from V and 2 bases from J, the junction contained 6 bases not matched to a gene. The CDR3 extends over 14 amino acids. The germline V gene has CDR1 WSHSY and CDR2 SAAADI.

The CDR3 here is CASRPTGLGQPQHF. In DNA form, the CDR3 reads TGTGCCAGCAGACCAACAGGGCTGGGTCAGCCCCAGCATTTT. This chain links TRBV28 with TRBJ1-5; a possible D gene is TRBD1 (6 bases). V shed 6 bases and J shed 6 bases, with 15 bases lying between them. The CDR3 is 14 amino acids. The germline V gene encodes CDR1 MDHEN and CDR2 SYDVKM.

V gene TRBV5-4 combines with J gene TRBJ1-3; D gene ambiguous. The CDR3 sequence is 14 residues long. Germline CDR1 SGHNT, CDR2 YYREEE (reference sequence). With 4 bases removed from V and 7 bases from J, the gap between germline ends came to 15 bases. The CDR3 protein is CASSPGATSNTIYF. The CDR3 DNA is TGTGCCAGCAGCCCAGGCGCAACGAGTAACACCATATATTTT.

The chain employs TRBV27 and TRBJ1-6, with 9 bases lining up with TRBD1. CDR1 is MNHEY and CDR2 is SMNVEV in the germline V gene (reference sequence). With V trimmed by 0 bases and J by 8 bases, 2 bases remained unmatched. The CDR3 totals 15 residues. CDR3 nucleotides: TGTGCCAGCAGTTTATCCGGGACAGGGCATTCACCCCTCCACTTT. It yields the protein CASSLSGTGHSPLHF.

V gene TRBV5-5 combines with J gene TRBJ2-7, with no clear D. With 1 base removed from V and 2 bases from J, the gap between germline ends came to 4 bases. CDR3 length: 12 residues. The germline V gene encodes CDR1 SGHKS and CDR2 YYEKEE (reference sequence). The CDR3 is CASSLPTYEQYF. CDR3 DNA sequence: TGTGCCAGCAGCTTGCCTACCTACGAGCAGTACTTC.

The chain is built from TRBV2 and TRBJ1-2; D gene ambiguous. The CDR3 length is 12 residues. Germline loops: CDR1 SNHLY, CDR2 FYNNEI. V was shortened by 2 bases and J by 8 bases, with 9 bases between the two germline ends. Here the CDR3 DNA reads TGTGCCAGCAGTGAATTAGGCGGAGGCTACACCTTC. As protein: CASSELGGGYTF.

The V gene is TRBV19, the J gene TRBJ1-1; D gene uncertain. This CDR3 comprises 13 residues. Trimming cost V 4 bases and J 8 bases, with 14 bases left between them. Germline V CDR1 and CDR2: LNHDA, SQIVND (reference sequence). CDR3 residues: CASSSLRFAEAFF. In DNA form, the CDR3 reads TGTGCCAGTAGTAGCCTGAGATTTGCGGAAGCTTTCTTT.